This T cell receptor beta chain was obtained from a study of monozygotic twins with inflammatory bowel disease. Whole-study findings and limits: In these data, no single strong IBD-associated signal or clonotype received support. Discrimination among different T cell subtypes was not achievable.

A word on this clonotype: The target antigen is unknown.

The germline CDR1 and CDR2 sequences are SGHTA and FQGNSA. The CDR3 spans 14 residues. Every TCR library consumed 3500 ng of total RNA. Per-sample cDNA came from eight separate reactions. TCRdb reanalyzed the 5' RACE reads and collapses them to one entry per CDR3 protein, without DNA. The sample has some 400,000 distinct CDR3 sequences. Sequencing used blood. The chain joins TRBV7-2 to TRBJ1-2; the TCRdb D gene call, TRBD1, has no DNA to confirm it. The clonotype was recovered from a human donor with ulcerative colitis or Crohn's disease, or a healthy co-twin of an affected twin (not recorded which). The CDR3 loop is CASSWDRAIYGYTF.